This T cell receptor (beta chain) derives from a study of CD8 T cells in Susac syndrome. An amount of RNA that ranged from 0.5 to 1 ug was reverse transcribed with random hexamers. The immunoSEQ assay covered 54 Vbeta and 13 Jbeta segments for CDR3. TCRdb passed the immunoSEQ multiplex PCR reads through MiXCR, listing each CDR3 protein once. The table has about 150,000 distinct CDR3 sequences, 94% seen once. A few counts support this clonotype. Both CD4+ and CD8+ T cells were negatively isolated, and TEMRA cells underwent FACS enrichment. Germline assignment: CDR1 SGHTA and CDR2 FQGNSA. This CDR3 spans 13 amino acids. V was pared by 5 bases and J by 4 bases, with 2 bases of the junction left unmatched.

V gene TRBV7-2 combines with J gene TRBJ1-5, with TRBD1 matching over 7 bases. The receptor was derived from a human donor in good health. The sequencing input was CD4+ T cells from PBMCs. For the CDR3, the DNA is TGTGCCAGCAGCCGGGACAGTAATCAGCCCCAGCATTTT. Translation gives CASSRDSNQPQHF. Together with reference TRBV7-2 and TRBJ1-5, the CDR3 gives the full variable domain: GAGVSQSPSNKVTEKGKDVELRCDPISGHTALYWYRQSLGQGLEFLIYFQGNSAPDKSGLPSDRFSAERTGGSVSTLTIQRTQQEDSAVYLCASSRDSNQPQHFGDGTRLSIL.